This T cell receptor (beta chain) was sequenced for a study of OX40 agonist ivuxolimab in advanced cancers. Study overall: The study gave patients intravenous ivuxolimab at 0.01 to 10 mg/kg every 2 weeks. Cohort: around 83% men, mean age around 55, aged roughly 23 to 79.

Study-level results: Compared with CD4+, CD8+ T cells on average had more expanded clones. In the 0.1-3.0 mg/kg groups, partial responders showed among the lowest expansion.

With V trimmed by 1 base and J by 3 bases, 3 bases remained unmatched. The CDR3 totals 15 residues. The germline CDR1 and CDR2 sequences are ENHRY and SYGVKD. Measured with immunoSEQ multiplex PCR; TCRdb has only the in-frame clones, and not every one. Counted here are some 20,000 clones, around four fifths occurring once; the ten biggest clones make up more than 9.5%. As to this clone: Its antigen remains unknown.

This chain connects TRBV10-3 to TRBJ1-5, with 7 bases identical to TRBD1. Sequencing was performed on CD4+ or CD8+ T cells sorted from blood, taken in a trial of the OX40 agonist ivuxolimab. The receptor was derived from an adult with an advanced solid tumor such as melanoma, head and neck, liver or kidney cancer. CDR3 amino acids: CAISELGQPNQPQHF. CDR3 sequence (DNA): TGTGCCATCAGTGAGTTGGGACAGCCCAATCAGCCCCAGCATTTT.